The 24 T cell receptor beta chains below were found in one sample sequenced in a study of shared clonotypes between healthy human individuals. The method was immunoSEQ multiplex PCR; TCRdb's version includes in-frame clones alone and lacks a portion of them. The sample lists about 330,000 clones, roughly 84% seen once, with roughly 17% in the top ten. The material sequenced was memory CD8+ T cells sorted from blood. Indicated subset: CD45RO+ cells pooled with CCR7-negative TemRA cells. Receptors originate from a man in his late teens or twenties in good health.

The V gene is TRBV9, the J gene TRBJ2-3; 7 bases match TRBD2. This CDR3 region has 14 residues. V was pared by 6 bases and J by 2 bases, with 6 bases of the junction left unmatched. Germline V gene data show CDR1 as SGDLS and CDR2 as YYNGEE. CDR3 region: CASNPAGLTDTQYF. CDR3 bases: TGTGCCAGCAACCCAGCGGGACTCACAGATACGCAGTATTTT.

V and J are TRBV7-2 and TRBJ2-1; 13 positions agree with TRBD2. This CDR3 has 16 residues. The V gene end was trimmed by 3 bases and the J gene end by 8 bases; junction bases not matched to a gene: 7. The V gene's germline CDR1 is SGHTA and CDR2 FQGNSA. The CDR3 DNA reads TGTGCCAGCAGCTTTCCGACTAGCGGGAGGTGGGATGAGCAGTTCTTC. Translated: CASSFPTSGRWDEQFF.

The count of this clone is one. J is TRBJ2-7 and V is TRBV7-9, with 8 positions matching TRBD1. There are 12 residues in the CDR3. After removal of 5 bases from V and 6 bases from J, the junction contained 3 bases not matched to a gene. Germline loops: CDR1 SEHNR, CDR2 FQNEAQ (reference sequence). The CDR3 reads CASSPTGGEQYF. The CDR3 nucleotides read TGTGCCAGCAGCCCAACAGGGGGCGAGCAGTACTTC.

Many counts were recorded for this clone. The chain combines TRBV29-1 with TRBJ1-2; possible D gene TRBD1, 5 bases. Germline V gene sequence: CDR1 SQVTM, CDR2 ANQGSEA. The CDR3 is 13 residues long. V lost 6 bases and J 3 bases, leaving 14 bases between the germline ends. CDR3 in DNA: TGCAGCGTCGCCTTTGGGGGTGACTATGGCTACACCTTC. It yields the protein CSVAFGGDYGYTF. The whole variable domain, filled in from reference TRBV29-1 and TRBJ1-2, reads SAVISQKPSRDICQRGTSLTIQCQVDSQVTMMFWYRQQPGQSLTLIATANQGSEATYESGFVIDKFPISRPNLTFSTLTVSNMSPEDSSIYLCSVAFGGDYGYTFGSGTRLTVV.

V and J are TRBV7-9 and TRBJ2-1; D may be TRBD1 or TRBD2 (5 bases each). CDR1 and CDR2 from the germline V gene are SEHNR and FQNEAQ (reference sequence). With 5 bases removed from V and 5 bases from J, the gap between germline ends came to 10 bases. The CDR3 extends over 13 amino acids. The CDR3 DNA is TGTGCCAGCAGCCCTACGGGGCACAATGAGCAGTTCTTC. This translates into CASSPTGHNEQFF.

The count of this clone is one. V and J are TRBV18 and TRBJ1-3; D gene uncertain. V was cut by 3 bases and J by 3 bases, with 15 bases left in between. Germline CDR1 KGHSH, CDR2 LQKENI. This CDR3 spans 16 amino acids. CDR3 residues: CASSPPAGTLGNTIYF. DNA of the CDR3: TGTGCCAGCTCACCCCCGGCAGGAACCCTTGGAAACACCATATATTTT.

The chain couples TRBV10-3 to TRBJ1-4; 8 nucleotides match TRBD1. V dropped 2 bases and J dropped 4; count of bases not matched to a gene: 12. Germline lookup yields CDR1 ENHRY and CDR2 SYGVKD. This CDR3 contains 18 residues. DNA of the CDR3: TGTGCCATCAGTGAGGGGCCCTTGGACAGGGAGCATAATGAAAAACTGTTTTTT. Protein sequence: CAISEGPLDREHNEKLFF.

This chain joins TRBV10-2 and TRBJ2-3; 12 nucleotides agree with TRBD2. Trimming cost V 6 bases and J 0 bases; bases outside gene matches: 4. CDR3 size: 16 residues. Germline CDR1 reads WSHSY; CDR2 reads SAAADI. Here the CDR3 DNA reads TGCGCCAGCAGAGGACTAGCGGGATCTAGCACAGATACGCAGTATTTT. Translating it yields CASRGLAGSSTDTQYF.

This chain uses TRBV27 with TRBJ2-7, with D perhaps TRBD2 (6 bases). Germline lookup yields CDR1 MNHEY and CDR2 SMNVEV (reference sequence). V gave up 6 bases and J gave up 4 bases, with 16 bases separating them. The CDR3 contains 14 residues. The CDR3 coding sequence is TGTGCCAGCAGCCAAGACCACGGGGGTTACGAGCAGTACTTC. Translation: CASSQDHGGYEQYF.

This clone is a singleton in its sample. The gene calls are TRBV5-1 and TRBJ2-7; D remains unclear. The V end lost 6 bases, the J end lost 2 bases, and 15 bases lay between the germline ends. This CDR3 contains 14 residues. Germline assignment: CDR1 SGHRS and CDR2 YFSETQ. CDR3 DNA sequence: TGCGCCAGCACCCTAGGTCGGGTAACCTACGAGCAGTACTTC. Translating gives CASTLGRVTYEQYF.

This rearrangement joins TRBV6-5 to TRBJ2-3; 12 nucleotides line up with TRBD2. Unmatched junction bases numbered 3, after V lost 0 bases and J lost 5 bases. Looked up from germline, CDR1 is MNHEY and CDR2 is SVGAGI. There are 16 residues in the CDR3. The CDR3 sequence is CASSYSTSGGKDTQYF. The CDR3 nucleotides are TGTGCCAGCAGTTACTCGACTAGCGGGGGTAAAGATACGCAGTATTTT.

This clone has a handful of counts. The chain links TRBV25-1 to TRBJ1-1; maybe TRBD1 (5 bases). In germline, CDR1 is MGHDK, CDR2 SYGVNS. This CDR3 contains 13 residues. V was trimmed by 5 bases and J by 1 base, leaving 8 bases between them. DNA for the CDR3: TGTGCCAGCAGTTTACAGGAGAACACTGAAGCTTTCTTT. Translation: CASSLQENTEAFF.

This clone was picked up one time. The genes are TRBV27 and TRBJ1-1; D is perhaps TRBD1 (6 bases). V dropped 5 bases and J dropped 0 bases, with 19 bases sitting between them. This CDR3 spans 17 amino acids. Per germline, CDR1 MNHEY and CDR2 SMNVEV (reference sequence). The DNA of the CDR3 is TGTGCCAGCAGTCCCTTGGGCCCCACAGGGATGAACACTGAAGCTTTCTTT. Amino acid sequence: CASSPLGPTGMNTEAFF.

Note on this clone: Additional DNA sequences in this sample encode the identical CDR3. This rearrangement joins TRBV5-4 to TRBJ2-5; a weak D match, TRBD2 (5 bases). The CDR3 has 15 residues. V lost 0 bases and J lost 0, with 9 bases in between. The germline V gene encodes CDR1 SGHNT and CDR2 YYREEE (reference sequence). CDR3 DNA sequence: TGTGCCAGCAGCTTGGATCCCGGGAACCAAGAGACCCAGTACTTC. Translation: CASSLDPGNQETQYF. The full variable domain, its missing parts supplied by reference TRBV5-4 and TRBJ2-5, is ETGVTQSPTHLIKTRGQQVTLRCSSQSGHNTVSWYQQALGQGPQFIFQYYREEENGRGNFPPRFSGLQFPNYSSELNVNALELDDSALYLCASSLDPGNQETQYFGPGTRLLVL.

The chain uses TRBV2 and TRBJ2-7, with D possibly being TRBD2 (6 bases). Germline V CDR1 and CDR2: SNHLY, FYNNEI. This CDR3 comprises 15 residues. The V end lost 4 bases, the J end lost 1 base, and 14 bases lay between the germline ends. Here the CDR3 reads CASSVLAELSYEQYF. The CDR3 DNA reads as TGTGCCAGCAGTGTATTAGCGGAACTGTCCTACGAGCAGTACTTC.

The chain is built from TRBV4-1 and TRBJ1-2; D uncertain. The CDR3 sequence is 15 residues long. Germline CDR1 MGHRA, CDR2 YSYEKL. The V end lost 0 bases, the J end lost 1 base, and 9 bases lay between the germline ends. The CDR3 sequence: CASSQEASLNYGYTF. CDR3 DNA sequence: TGCGCCAGCAGCCAAGAGGCAAGCCTTAACTATGGCTACACCTTC.

The chain links TRBV4-1 to TRBJ2-7; a possible D gene is TRBD2 (7 bases). CDR3 length: 16 residues. Germline values: CDR1 MGHRA, CDR2 YSYEKL. The V end lost 4 bases, the J end lost 0 bases, and 16 bases lay between the germline ends. CDR3 coding DNA: TGCGCCAGCAGCCTGAAGGGGGGGACACTCTCCTACGAGCAGTACTTC. It specifies CASSLKGGTLSYEQYF.

This clone was seen a single time. This rearrangement joins TRBV5-1 to TRBJ2-7; 8 nucleotides match TRBD2. Losses at the gene ends were 0 bases for V and 5 bases for J; bases not matched to a gene: 7. The CDR3 contains 15 residues. Germline V lookup: CDR1 SGHRS, CDR2 YFSETQ. The CDR3, as DNA: TGCGCCAGCAGCTTGGAGCGGGGGCGCCTCAACGAGCAGTACTTC. Its protein is CASSLERGRLNEQYF. Full variable domain (rest looked up from reference TRBV5-1 and TRBJ2-7): KAGVTQTPRYLIKTRGQQVTLSCSPISGHRSVSWYQQTPGQGLQFLFEYFSETQRNKGNFPGRFSGRQFSNSRSEMNVSTLELGDSALYLCASSLERGRLNEQYFGPGTRLTVT.

The genes are TRBV11-2 and TRBJ1-4; no firm D call. The V and J ends lost 5 bases and 2 bases respectively, with 12 bases between them. The CDR3 covers 15 residues. CDR1 SGHAT and CDR2 FQNNGV come from the germline V gene. The CDR3 DNA reads as TGTGCCAGCAGCCCTGCCGGGGTGACTAATGAAAAACTGTTTTTT. It translates to CASSPAGVTNEKLFF.

The V call is TRBV2, the J call TRBJ1-2; D perhaps matches TRBD1 (6 bases). This CDR3 contains 11 residues. Trimming shortened V by 8 bases and J by 7 bases, and 11 bases separated the two germline ends. Germline CDR1 is SNHLY and CDR2 is FYNNEI. The CDR3 protein is CASQRGPGYTF. The CDR3 region has the DNA TGTGCCAGCCAACGGGGGCCTGGCTACACCTTC.

J is TRBJ2-1 and V is TRBV6-6; tentatively, D is TRBD2 (6 bases). This CDR3 has 15 residues. V lost 0 bases and J 4 bases, leaving 10 bases between the germline ends. In germline, CDR1 is MNHNY, CDR2 SVGAGI (reference sequence). The CDR3 DNA sequence: TGTGCCAGCAGTTACTCGGGGGAGGATTACAATGAGCAGTTCTTC. As protein: CASSYSGEDYNEQFF.

V and J are TRBV6-1 and TRBJ2-7; D call uncertain. The CDR3 is made up of 15 amino acids. Germline loops: CDR1 MNHNS, CDR2 SASEGT. V dropped 1 base and J dropped 1 base, with 11 bases sitting between them. CDR3: CASSEGAGISYEQYF. The CDR3 DNA follows: TGTGCCAGCAGTGAAGGGGCAGGCATTTCCTACGAGCAGTACTTC.

V gene TRBV4-3 combines with J gene TRBJ1-5; a possible D gene is TRBD1 (6 bases). The CDR3 loop spans 14 amino acids. V was trimmed by 1 base and J by 6 bases, leaving 10 bases between them. The germline V gene encodes CDR1 LGHNA and CDR2 YSLEER. The chain's CDR3 is CASSQVLRGQPQHF. The DNA for the CDR3 is TGCGCCAGCAGCCAAGTTCTCAGGGGTCAGCCCCAGCATTTT.

The CDR3 region is CASSLSFGQGVGEQYF. CDR3 nucleotides: TGTGCCAGCAGTTTATCTTTTGGGCAGGGGGTCGGGGAGCAGTACTTC. The chain employs TRBV28 and TRBJ2-7; 7 bases align to TRBD1. Germline CDR1 is MDHEN and CDR2 is SYDVKM. The CDR3 has 16 amino acids. The J segment lost 7 bases and the V segment lost 1 base, leaving 13 bases of the junction unmatched.